This TCR beta chain was identified during a study of identical twins. Study results and limitations: Alpha sequences that were out-of-frame and twin-shared showed an excess of low generation probability. Models underestimated TCR alpha sharing (out-of-frame) in monozygotic twins.

This clonotype appeared many times. Its antigen is still unknown. The CDR3 is 15 residues long. The germline V gene has CDR1 SGHTA and CDR2 FQGNSA. Losses at the gene ends were 5 bases for V and 2 bases for J; bases not matched to a gene: 6. A universal primer binding site was introduced by template switching. The final cDNA contained unique molecular identifiers. MiXCR, run by TCRdb on the 5' RACE reads, gives a single entry per CDR3 protein. The sample lists 150,000 or so distinct CDR3 sequences, 3% to 4% occurring once. V is TRBV7-2 and J is TRBJ2-1; 7 nucleotides line up with TRBD2. This TCR was recovered from a man aged 18 to 30 in good health. The sequencing sample was made of memory T cells sorted from blood. The CDR3 DNA sequence: TGTGCCAGCAGCCTAAGGACTAGTGCCTACAATGAGCAGTTCTTC. Its translation is CASSLRTSAYNEQFF.